Listed here are 16 T cell receptor beta chains from one sample, sequenced in a study of blood T cell repertoires in COVID-19. Assay used: immunoSEQ multiplex PCR; TCRdb lists only in-frame clones, some missing. The sample shows some 50,000 clones, approximately 82% of them seen only once. The sample taken for sequencing was peripheral blood. The receptors derive from a human donor in a cohort sampled during active COVID-19.

The chain employs TRBV5-1 and TRBJ2-3, with TRBD1 matching 10 bases. The V gene end was trimmed by 4 bases and the J gene end by 1 base; junction bases not matched to a gene: 3. Germline V gene data show CDR1 as SGHRS and CDR2 as YFSETQ. The CDR3 is 15 residues long. CDR3 nucleotide sequence: TGCGCCAGCAGCAGAGGACAGGGGGGCACAGATACGCAGTATTTT. It codes for CASSRGQGGTDTQYF.

This clone was counted between two and nine times. This sequence joins TRBV27 and TRBJ1-1; 7 bases align to TRBD1. Trimming cost V 4 bases and J 4 bases; bases outside gene matches: 9. From germline, CDR1 is MNHEY and CDR2 SMNVEV (reference sequence). The CDR3 is 15 residues long. In DNA, the CDR3 is TGTGCCAGCAGTTCGTTACAGGGGTATCGCACTGAAGCTTTCTTT. Protein: CASSSLQGYRTEAFF.

V is TRBV10-3 and J is TRBJ2-1; D perhaps matches TRBD1 (5 bases). Germline V gives CDR1 ENHRY, CDR2 SYGVKD. Trimming pared 3 bases from V and 5 bases from J, leaving 14 bases between. The CDR3 totals 15 residues. CDR3 nucleotide sequence: TGTGCCATCAGTGACAGGGCCGCCGCGGACAATGAGCAGTTCTTC. This sequence encodes CAISDRAAADNEQFF.

V and J are TRBV28 and TRBJ2-7; 7 bases fit TRBD2. Trimming removed 7 bases from V and 4 bases from J; junction bases left unmatched: 10. The germline gives CDR1 MDHEN, CDR2 SYDVKM. The CDR3 loop spans 14 amino acids. CDR3 sequence: CASNQPSGEYEQYF. In nucleotides, the CDR3 is TGTGCCAGCAACCAGCCTAGCGGCGAGTACGAGCAGTACTTC.

V usage is TRBV29-1 and J usage is TRBJ2-7; possible D gene TRBD1, 5 bases. Trimming took off 1 base at V and 3 bases at J, with 7 bases between the two ends. The CDR3 runs to 12 residues. Per germline, CDR1 SQVTM and CDR2 ANQGSEA. The CDR3: CSVEVTDYEQYF. CDR3 nucleotides: TGCAGCGTTGAAGTGACAGACTACGAGCAGTACTTC.

This chain joins TRBV5-6 and TRBJ2-1; a weak D match, TRBD2 (5 bases). The germline gives CDR1 SGHDT, CDR2 YYEEEE. This CDR3 is built from 11 residues. V was cut by 1 base and J by 10 bases, with 6 bases left in between. CDR3 sequence: CASSLREEQFF. As DNA, the CDR3 is TGTGCCAGCAGCTTGAGGGAGGAGCAGTTCTTC.

This clone has a handful of counts. This chain links TRBV3-1 (or the pseudogene TRBV3-2) with TRBJ1-2; D gene unclear. CDR1 is LGHDT and CDR2 is YNNKEL in the germline V gene (reference sequence). The V end lost 5 bases, the J end lost 8 bases, and 12 bases lay between the germline ends. The CDR3 covers 12 residues. CDR3 protein: CASSSGNGGYTF. CDR3 DNA sequence: TGTGCCAGCAGCTCAGGTAATGGAGGCTACACCTTC.

This sequence joins TRBV21-1 and TRBJ2-4; TRBD2 was called by the table and not checked on the DNA. TRBV21-1 is shown as a pseudogene. This CDR3 spans 20 amino acids. DNA for the CDR3: TGTGCCAGCAGCGAAGTCGGGACTAGCGGGTCCCATAGTCGTGGGGACATTCAGTACTTC. Its protein is CASSEVGTSGSHSRGDIQYF.

The CDR3 DNA sequence: TGTGCCAGCAGTGTGTCTAGCGGAGACACCGGGGAGCTGTTTTTT. This codes for CASSVSSGDTGELFF. V and J are TRBV2 and TRBJ2-2, with 7 bases lining up with TRBD2. This CDR3 contains 15 residues. V gave up 4 bases and J gave up 3 bases; unmatched junction bases: 5. The germline V gene has CDR1 SNHLY and CDR2 FYNNEI.

The chain links TRBV18 to TRBJ2-1; maybe TRBD2 (5 bases). Per the germline V gene, CDR1 is KGHSH and CDR2 is LQKENI. V was pared by 1 base and J by 3 bases, with 10 bases between. CDR3 size: 15 residues. The CDR3 here is CASSPRGTSYNEQFF. The CDR3 DNA follows: TGTGCCAGCTCACCACGGGGTACTAGCTACAATGAGCAGTTCTTC.

This chain connects TRBV3-1 (or the pseudogene TRBV3-2) to TRBJ1-1, with D possibly matching TRBD1 (5 bases). The CDR3 covers 16 residues. CDR1 and CDR2 from the germline V gene are LGHDT and YNNKEL (reference sequence). V was clipped by 1 base and J by 1 base, with 13 bases between them. In DNA, the CDR3 is TGTGCCAGCAGCCAAGCCCTACAGGTCCCGAACACTGAAGCTTTCTTT. Residues: CASSQALQVPNTEAFF.

The chain joins TRBV18 to TRBJ2-1; D possibly corresponds to TRBD2 (7 bases). Germline V gene sequence: CDR1 KGHSH, CDR2 LQKENI. This CDR3 is 17 amino acids long. V lost 3 bases to trimming and J lost 0 bases, with 15 bases between them. The CDR3 DNA follows: TGTGCCAGCTCACCTCGCGGGGGCCCTAGCTCCTACAATGAGCAGTTCTTC. Amino acid sequence: CASSPRGGPSSYNEQFF.

This clone was counted a single time. This chain links TRBV10-1 with TRBJ2-4; TRBD1 matches 7 bases. CDR1 is WNHNN, CDR2 SYGVQD, per germline (reference sequence). The CDR3 covers 16 residues. The ends lost 5 bases at V and 0 bases at J; junction bases unmatched: 7. The CDR3 region has the DNA TGCGCCAGCAGTCAAGGGACAGAGCTAGCCAAAAACATTCAGTACTTC. Its translation: CASSQGTELAKNIQYF.

This clone was counted a single time. V is TRBV6-7 and J is TRBJ2-6; D gene unclear. TRBV6-7 is classed as an ORF, of uncertain function. This CDR3 region has 17 residues. V was trimmed by 4 bases and J by 2 bases, leaving 15 bases between them. CDR3 DNA sequence: TGTGCCAGCAGTTCTACTAAGGTCATTCCTGGGGCCAACGTCCTGACTTTC. Amino acids: CASSSTKVIPGANVLTF.

The chain uses TRBV30 and TRBJ1-5, with a possible D match to TRBD1 (5 bases). The CDR3 covers 13 residues. V was trimmed by 5 bases and J by 3 bases, leaving 11 bases between them. Germline CDR1 and CDR2: GTSNPN and SVGIG (reference sequence). The CDR3 is CAWSRTNNQPQHF. CDR3 coding DNA: TGTGCCTGGTCCCGGACAAACAATCAGCCCCAGCATTTT.

This clone was seen a handful of times. The rearrangement links TRBV4-3 to TRBJ2-3; D is perhaps TRBD2 (5 bases). The germline V gene has CDR1 LGHNA and CDR2 YSLEER. With 1 base removed from V and 0 bases from J, the gap between germline ends came to 8 bases. This CDR3 is built from 15 residues. The CDR3, as DNA: TGCGCCAGCAGCCAAGGGGAGCGGAGCACAGATACGCAGTATTTT. This sequence encodes CASSQGERSTDTQYF.